The clone carrying this TCR beta chain was seen repeatedly, ten times or more. Its specificity is unknown. The CDR3 covers 12 residues. Trimming removed 3 bases at V and 4 bases at J, with 7 bases between. This entry comes from a study of post-analysis software for immune sequencing data. Study at large: The study covered relapsing-remitting, secondary progressive and progressive-relapsing courses of multiple sclerosis.

TCR beta libraries were prepared from cDNA with unique molecular identifiers. Roughly 470,000 cDNA molecules came from about 1 to 10 million T cells. Via MiXCR, TCRdb re-called the PCR reads, giving one row per CDR3 protein. The data hold about 540,000 distinct CDR3 sequences, with around 34% observed a single time. General study findings and limits: When patients were compared with controls, about 5 TRBV segments were more frequent, TRBV5-6, TRBV5-1 and TRBV20-1 among them. Multiple sclerosis patients had significantly lower normalized Chao1 diversity than controls.

The sequenced sample consisted of blood. This sequence originates from a girl aged 2 to 17 with multiple sclerosis. The chain carries TRBV12-3 or TRBV12-4 and TRBJ2-7; D not resolved. CDR3 sequence reads: CASSFTGYEQYF. Written as DNA, the CDR3 is TGTGCCAGCAGTTTTACCGGGTACGAGCAGTACTTC.